The source of this TCR beta chain is a study of blood T cell repertoires in COVID-19. This CDR3 is 12 amino acids long. V gave up 4 bases and J gave up 6 bases, with 9 bases separating them. CDR1 and CDR2 (germline): LGHDT, YNNKEL (reference sequence). Libraries were prepared by immunoSEQ multiplex PCR; TCRdb keeps only in-frame clonotypes and omits some of them. The sample carries about 250,000 clones, 86% recorded once. The sample consisted of peripheral blood. This rearrangement joins TRBV3-1 (or the pseudogene TRBV3-2) to TRBJ1-1; D ambiguous. The TCR comes from a woman aged 55-69 years who had recovered from COVID-19. This CDR3 reads CASSPGGAEAFF. In DNA form, the CDR3 reads TGTGCCAGCAGCCCCGGCGGAGCTGAAGCTTTCTTT.